The 26 T cell receptor beta chains given below trace back to one sample, sequenced in a study of T cell responses to AZD1222 COVID-19 vaccine. Assay: immunoSEQ multiplex PCR; the TCRdb copy retains only in-frame clones and omits some. The sample gives some 120,000 clones, just under 95% of which show up once; about 3% is in the top ten. This sample comprised peripheral blood, obtained on day 0 of AZD1222 vaccination. The source of these receptors is an adult in good health.

V gene TRBV29-1 combines with J gene TRBJ1-1; D uncertain. This CDR3 is 9 amino acids long. The germline gives CDR1 SQVTM, CDR2 ANQGSEA. CDR3 nucleotide sequence: TGCATCCCAGCCCCGGGGGCTTTCTTT. It specifies CIPAPGAFF.

The chain has TRBV29-1 and TRBJ1-3, with D possibly TRBD1 on 6 matching bases. The CDR3 contains 14 residues. Germline CDR1 SQVTM, CDR2 ANQGSEA. The V gene lost 2 bases and the J gene lost 3 bases, with 11 bases spanning the gap. CDR3 sequence reads: CSVETQGRGNTIYF. CDR3 coding DNA: TGCAGCGTTGAAACCCAGGGGCGTGGAAACACCATATATTTT.

The V and J genes are TRBV15 and TRBJ1-5; 9 bases match TRBD1. V shed 3 bases, J shed 0 bases, and the junction held 9 bases outside the gene matches. The CDR3 length is 18 residues. From germline, CDR1 is LNHNV and CDR2 YYDKDF (reference sequence). CDR3 DNA: TGTGCCACCAGCAGGGACAGGGGTACCTTTTATAGCAATCAGCCCCAGCATTTT. Its translation: CATSRDRGTFYSNQPQHF. Drawing the rest from reference TRBV15 and TRBJ1-5, the complete variable domain is DAMVIQNPRYQVTQFGKPVTLSCSQTLNHNVMYWYQQKSSQAPKLLFHYYDKDFNNEADTPDNFQSRRPNTSFCFLDIRSPGLGDTAMYLCATSRDRGTFYSNQPQHFGDGTRLSIL.

The genes are TRBV15 and TRBJ1-4; D is uncertain. There are 19 residues in the CDR3. The germline V and J ends were trimmed by 0 bases and 5 bases, with 22 bases remaining between them. Germline CDR1 and CDR2: LNHNV and YYDKDF (reference sequence). The CDR3 DNA sequence: TGTGCCACCAGCAGAGATTCGGACGGATTAAGAGCCTTCAATGAAAAACTGTTTTTT. Translating gives CATSRDSDGLRAFNEKLFF.

The CDR3 reads CASSLGVSTTSGNTIYF. The CDR3 DNA reads TGTGCCAGCAGCTTAGGGGTCAGTACGACCTCTGGAAACACCATATATTTT. The V call is TRBV28, the J call TRBJ1-3; maybe TRBD1 (5 bases). Germline V lookup: CDR1 MDHEN, CDR2 SYDVKM. CDR3 length: 17 amino acids. Trimming took 6 bases from V and 0 from J, leaving 18 bases between them.

V and J are TRBV4-1 and TRBJ1-1; no firm D call. V was shortened by 2 bases and J by 2 bases, with 12 bases between the two germline ends. The V gene's germline CDR1 is MGHRA and CDR2 YSYEKL. The CDR3 sequence is 15 residues long. The chain's CDR3 is CASSQKGLGNTEAFF. Written as DNA, the CDR3 is TGCGCCAGCAGCCAAAAAGGATTGGGAAACACTGAAGCTTTCTTT.

CDR3 amino acids: CASSYSTPGANVLTF. CDR3 DNA: TGTGCCAGCAGTTACTCTACCCCTGGGGCCAACGTCCTGACTTTC. The gene calls are TRBV6-6 and TRBJ2-6; unclear D gene. Germline values: CDR1 MNHNY, CDR2 SVGAGI (reference sequence). The ends were cut back, 0 bases at V and 2 bases at J, with 5 bases in the middle. The CDR3 spans 15 residues.

This clone was seen just once. The genes are TRBV27 and TRBJ2-7; D unclear. Between the trimmed V and J ends, which lost 4 bases and 3 bases, there was a span of 4 bases. Germline loops: CDR1 MNHEY, CDR2 SMNVEV (reference sequence). The CDR3 is 11 residues long. The CDR3 coding sequence is TGTGCCAGCAGTTCCTTCTACGAGCAGTACTTC. Encoded protein: CASSSFYEQYF.

The chain uses TRBV24-1 and TRBJ2-7, with 7 bases that match TRBD1. The CDR3 is made up of 14 amino acids. V lost 2 bases and J lost 2; bases outside the gene matches: 2. The germline V gene has CDR1 KGHDR and CDR2 SFDVKD. Here the CDR3 DNA reads TGTGCCACCAGTGATTCGGGACAGCCCTACGAGCAGTACTTC. Translating gives CATSDSGQPYEQYF.

This chain connects TRBV6-4 to TRBJ2-3, with D hard to call. The V gene's germline CDR1 is MRHNA and CDR2 SNTAGT. Trimming shortened V by 0 bases and J by 1 base, and 5 bases separated the two germline ends. CDR3 length: 14 residues. CDR3 DNA: TGTGCCAGCAGTGACTCGCAGGGCACAGATACGCAGTATTTT. Encoded protein: CASSDSQGTDTQYF.

The rearrangement joins TRBV30 to TRBJ2-3; 11 nucleotides line up with TRBD2. V was pared by 4 bases and J by 4 bases, with 7 bases of the junction left unmatched. The CDR3 length is 15 residues. Germline assignment: CDR1 GTSNPN and CDR2 SVGIG (reference sequence). Here the CDR3 reads CAWTSGLAESDTQYF. In DNA, the CDR3 is TGTGCCTGGACCTCGGGACTAGCGGAGTCAGATACGCAGTATTTT.

The V call is TRBV3-1 (or the pseudogene TRBV3-2), the J call TRBJ2-1; 7 positions agree with TRBD2. There are 15 residues in the CDR3. V dropped 0 bases and J dropped 3; count of bases not matched to a gene: 2. The germline V gene encodes CDR1 LGHDT and CDR2 YNNKEL (reference sequence). The CDR3 region has the DNA TGTGCCAGCAGCCAAGAACTAGCGATCTACAATGAGCAGTTCTTC. Amino acid sequence: CASSQELAIYNEQFF.

The CDR3 spells CATSELGLAGKETQYF. The CDR3 bases are TGTGCCACCAGTGAGCTGGGACTAGCGGGGAAAGAGACCCAGTACTTC. This chain links TRBV24-1 with TRBJ2-5; 13 nucleotides agree with TRBD2. Trimming cost V 4 bases and J 3 bases; bases outside gene matches: 4. The CDR3 contains 16 residues. The germline V gene encodes CDR1 KGHDR and CDR2 SFDVKD.

V gene TRBV28 combines with J gene TRBJ2-4; 10 bases are a match to TRBD1. The germline CDR1 and CDR2 sequences are MDHEN and SYDVKM. CDR3 length equals 15 residues. J was trimmed by 4 bases and V by 5 bases; bases with no gene match: 5. The CDR3 nucleotides read TGTGCCAGCAGTAGGAGGGACAGGGGTAAAAACATTCAGTACTTC. It yields the protein CASSRRDRGKNIQYF.

V gene TRBV15 combines with J gene TRBJ2-5, with 11 bases that match TRBD2. CDR3 length: 18 amino acids. Germline assignment: CDR1 LNHNV and CDR2 YYDKDF (reference sequence). The ends lost 0 bases at V and 2 bases at J; junction bases unmatched: 8. CDR3 DNA: TGTGCCACCAGCAGAGAACTACTAGCGGGGGCCCAACAAGAGACCCAGTACTTC. Protein sequence: CATSRELLAGAQQETQYF.

The genes are TRBV19 and TRBJ1-5; 8 nucleotides line up with TRBD1. The V gene's germline CDR1 is LNHDA and CDR2 SQIVND (reference sequence). This CDR3 comprises 15 residues. Trimming took 4 bases from V and 6 from J; bases not matched to a gene: 8. CDR3: CASSSDRGGGQPQHF. DNA of the CDR3: TGTGCCAGTAGTAGCGACAGGGGCGGGGGTCAGCCCCAGCATTTT.

V gene TRBV27 combines with J gene TRBJ2-7; maybe TRBD1 (6 bases). The CDR3 length is 19 residues. Trimming pared 2 bases from V and 2 bases from J, leaving 25 bases between. From germline, CDR1 is MNHEY and CDR2 SMNVEV (reference sequence). The DNA for the CDR3 is TGTGCCAGCAGTTTAGAGGGAGACAGGAGGCGGGCAAGGCCCTACGAGCAGTACTTC. It specifies CASSLEGDRRRARPYEQYF.

This clone was observed once. The chain couples TRBV19 to TRBJ1-5; D gene ambiguous. Germline CDR1 is LNHDA and CDR2 is SQIVND (reference sequence). V dropped 5 bases and J dropped 5 bases, with 13 bases sitting between them. This CDR3 region has 14 residues. The CDR3 DNA sequence: TGTGCCAGTAGTGTTAGGGATTATTATCAGCCCCAGCATTTT. Translation: CASSVRDYYQPQHF.

The chain recombines TRBV18 with TRBJ2-5; 8 positions match TRBD1. The germline V gene has CDR1 KGHSH and CDR2 LQKENI. This CDR3 has 17 amino acids. With 4 bases clipped from V and 1 base from J, the junction kept 11 bases outside the gene matches. CDR3 loop: CASSLSLDRVTQETQYF. CDR3 nucleotide sequence: TGTGCCAGCTCACTATCCCTGGACAGGGTCACCCAAGAGACCCAGTACTTC.

The chain's CDR3 is CATSDGPQETQYF. The CDR3, as DNA: TGTGCCACCAGTGATGGCCCTCAAGAGACCCAGTACTTC. The V call is TRBV24-1, the J call TRBJ2-5; D remains ambiguous. The CDR3 runs to 13 residues. Germline V gives CDR1 KGHDR, CDR2 SFDVKD. Trimming took off 3 bases at V and 2 bases at J, with 6 bases between the two ends.

The chain employs TRBV10-2 and TRBJ1-5; TRBD1 might be the D (6 bases). The ends were cut back, 6 bases at V and 2 bases at J, with 11 bases in the middle. The germline V gene has CDR1 WSHSY and CDR2 SAAADI. The CDR3 contains 14 residues. The chain's CDR3 is CASRVQGGNQPQHF. As DNA, the CDR3 is TGCGCCAGCAGGGTACAGGGAGGCAATCAGCCCCAGCATTTT.

The chain employs TRBV27 and TRBJ2-7, with D possibly TRBD1 on 5 matching bases. V gave up 2 bases and J gave up 4 bases, with 6 bases separating them. The CDR3 is 12 residues long. CDR1 and CDR2 (germline): MNHEY, SMNVEV (reference sequence). CDR3 protein: CASSLRGYEQYF. CDR3 coding DNA: TGTGCCAGCAGTTTAAGGGGTTACGAGCAGTACTTC.

This chain joins TRBV14 and TRBJ1-4; 7 bases align to TRBD1. The CDR3 extends over 15 amino acids. Germline V gives CDR1 SGHDN, CDR2 FVKESK. The V and J ends lost 0 bases and 7 bases, in that order; junction bases with no gene match: 5. CDR3 nucleotides: TGTGCCAGCAGCCAAGAGGACAGGAGGAGTGAAAAACTGTTTTTT. This translates into CASSQEDRRSEKLFF.

The chain links TRBV27 to TRBJ1-1; tentatively, D is TRBD1 (5 bases). With 4 bases removed from V and 7 bases from J, the gap between germline ends came to 10 bases. The CDR3 spans 12 residues. CDR1 is MNHEY and CDR2 is SMNVEV in the germline V gene (reference sequence). The CDR3 protein is CASSYLDSEAFF. Written as DNA, the CDR3 is TGTGCCAGCAGTTATCTAGACAGTGAAGCTTTCTTT.

This clone has more than one count but fewer than ten. This chain connects TRBV4-1 to TRBJ2-1, with D perhaps matching TRBD2 (5 bases). The CDR3 covers 16 residues. Trimming left V 4 bases short and J 8 bases short, with 21 bases between. Per the germline V gene, CDR1 is MGHRA and CDR2 is YSYEKL. The CDR3 bases are TGCGCCAGCAGCCTTCCAACTAGTGGAGGCTTCTATGAGCAGTTCTTC. Protein: CASSLPTSGGFYEQFF.

V and J are TRBV6-6 and TRBJ2-1; TRBD1 is a possible D gene (7 bases). CDR3 length: 17 amino acids. V was pared by 5 bases and J by 3 bases, with 20 bases between. The germline gives CDR1 MNHNY, CDR2 SVGAGI (reference sequence). CDR3 in amino acids: CASSLRGTAILYNEQFF. The CDR3, as DNA: TGTGCCAGCAGTCTACGGGGGACAGCGATTCTCTACAATGAGCAGTTCTTC.